The 6 T cell receptor beta chains presented below share a single source sample, sequenced in a study of Ad26.COV2.S vaccination and SARS-CoV-2 variants. Stated treatment: 15 to 20 received Ad26.COV2.S at low or high dose, single or two shots; about 5 received placebo; per-sample allocation not given. It was on day 63 after the first vaccine or placebo injection that samples were taken. Only in-frame clones appear in the TCRdb table, and some are missing; sequencing was by immunoSEQ multiplex PCR. This table holds hundreds of thousands of clones, less than 90% found once. The starting material was peripheral blood, obtained in a trial of Ad26.COV2.S vaccine versus placebo. The origin of the receptors is a person between 18 and 59 years old who received the Ad26.COV2.S COVID-19 vaccine or a placebo.

The chain has TRBV4-3 and TRBJ2-6; unclear D gene. The V and J ends lost 3 bases and 1 base respectively, with 16 bases between them. This CDR3 spans 18 amino acids. From germline, CDR1 is LGHNA and CDR2 YSLEER. CDR3 amino acids: CASSQSHQAISGANVLTF. The CDR3 DNA reads as TGCGCCAGCAGCCAGAGTCATCAGGCGATATCTGGGGCCAACGTCCTGACTTTC.

The rearrangement uses TRBV7-2 and TRBJ2-2, with TRBD2 as a possible D gene (7 bases). The CDR3 totals 19 residues. Germline V gives CDR1 SGHTA, CDR2 FQGNSA. Trimming shortened V by 0 bases and J by 0 bases, and 17 bases separated the two germline ends. The CDR3 DNA reads TGTGCCAGCAGCTTAGCGCGTCCGGGGGGCGCTTCGAACACCGGGGAGCTGTTTTTT. Translation: CASSLARPGGASNTGELFF.

This clone appeared once. The chain has TRBV28 and TRBJ2-1; D possibly corresponds to TRBD1 (5 bases). Germline-derived CDR1 and CDR2 are MDHEN and SYDVKM. The CDR3 totals 15 residues. V lost 6 bases to trimming and J lost 1 base, with 13 bases between them. CDR3 sequence: CASSPQPGSYNEQFF. In DNA, the CDR3 is TGTGCCAGCAGCCCACAGCCAGGGTCCTACAATGAGCAGTTCTTC.

CDR3 region: CASKIDSNQPQHF. The CDR3 nucleotides are TGTGCCAGCAAGATAGATAGCAATCAGCCCCAGCATTTT. This rearrangement joins TRBV12-3 or TRBV12-4 to TRBJ1-5; D gene ambiguous. Trimming took off 7 bases at V and 0 bases at J, with 7 bases between the two ends. This CDR3 is built from 13 residues.

This clone was seen more than once but under ten times. The rearrangement joins TRBV7-9 to TRBJ1-5; D ambiguous. The CDR3 contains 15 residues. CDR1 is SEHNR and CDR2 is FQNEAQ in the germline V gene (reference sequence). Trimming left V 1 base short and J 6 bases short, with 13 bases between. CDR3 in amino acids: CASSLGGRRGQPQHF. DNA of the CDR3: TGTGCCAGCAGCTTAGGCGGACGGCGCGGTCAGCCCCAGCATTTT.

The chain combines TRBV7-2 with TRBJ2-5; D gene ambiguous. Germline V lookup: CDR1 SGHTA, CDR2 FQGNSA. This CDR3 is built from 13 residues. Deletions cut 3 bases from V and 5 bases from J, with 10 bases between. The CDR3 loop is CASSFSFVETQYF. CDR3 nucleotide sequence: TGTGCCAGCAGCTTCTCTTTTGTCGAGACCCAGTACTTC.